Following are 28 T cell receptor beta chains from one sample sequenced in a study of T cell repertoires in cytomegalovirus infection. From the reads, TCRdb called clonotypes with MiXCR, one entry per CDR3 protein. The data contain almost 500,000 distinct CDR3 sequences, about 10% of them singletons. The sample was PBMCs. The receptor set was obtained from a human donor in good health (CMV status not recorded). Some clones in this sample may be carry-over from other donors' samples.

This clonotype was counted ten times or more. V is TRBV5-1 and J is TRBJ2-3; D call uncertain. This CDR3 has 13 amino acids. Germline CDR1 reads SGHRS; CDR2 reads YFSETQ. V was clipped by 0 bases and J by 4 bases, with 6 bases between them. The CDR3 sequence: CASSLEIADTQYF. CDR3 DNA: TGCGCCAGCAGCTTGGAAATTGCAGATACGCAGTATTTT.

A few counts support this clonotype. This chain connects TRBV7-9 to TRBJ1-3; TRBD1 might be the D (5 bases). CDR3 length: 18 residues. Trimming left V 2 bases short and J 0 bases short, with 17 bases between. From germline, CDR1 is SEHNR and CDR2 FQNEAQ (reference sequence). The CDR3 region has the DNA TGTGCCAGCAGCTTATTGGGGCAGCCCGGTCTCTCTGGAAACACCATATATTTT. The encoded protein is CASSLLGQPGLSGNTIYF. The whole variable domain, filled in from reference TRBV7-9 and TRBJ1-3, reads DTGVSQNPRHKITKRGQNVTFRCDPISEHNRLYWYRQTLGQGPEFLTYFQNEAQLEKSRLLSDRFSAERPKGSFSTLEIQRTEQGDSAMYLCASSLLGQPGLSGNTIYFGEGSWLTVV.

The sample holds a few counts of this clonotype. DNA for the CDR3: TGTGCCAGCAGATTGGGGGCCCACAATCAGCCCCAGCATTTT. This translates into CASRLGAHNQPQHF. The chain carries TRBV12-3 or TRBV12-4 and TRBJ1-5, with D possibly being TRBD1 (6 bases). Deletions cut 6 bases from V and 3 bases from J, with 12 bases between. There are 14 residues in the CDR3.

This clonotype has only a few counts. The chain has TRBV18 and TRBJ2-4; TRBD1 matches at 7 bases. Germline CDR1 and CDR2: KGHSH and LQKENI. V shed 5 bases, J shed 1 base, and the junction held 8 bases outside the gene matches. CDR3 size: 16 residues. This chain's CDR3 is CASSTAGGMAKNIQYF. The CDR3 DNA reads TGTGCCAGCTCAACTGCAGGGGGTATGGCCAAAAACATTCAGTACTTC.

The chain carries TRBV6-5 and TRBJ2-2, with TRBD2 matching over 7 bases. In germline, CDR1 is MNHEY, CDR2 SVGAGI. The CDR3 length is 13 residues. Trimming took 8 bases from V and 4 from J; bases not matched to a gene: 4. The CDR3 bases are TGTGCCAGCCGGCGGGGGAGCACCGGGGAGCTGTTTTTT. This gives the protein CASRRGSTGELFF.

This sequence joins TRBV18 and TRBJ1-2; unclear D gene. The germline CDR1 and CDR2 sequences are KGHSH and LQKENI. The CDR3 runs 16 residues. The V end was cut by 2 bases, the J end by 0 bases, with 13 bases between. This CDR3 is CASSPFTAFSNYGYTF. The CDR3 nucleotides are TGTGCCAGCTCACCATTCACCGCGTTCTCTAACTATGGCTACACCTTC.

In this sample, this clonotype turned up many times. The rearrangement joins TRBV2 to TRBJ2-2; 7 bases are a match to TRBD2. Germline values: CDR1 SNHLY, CDR2 FYNNEI. The V and J ends lost 5 bases and 4 bases, in that order; junction bases with no gene match: 4. The CDR3 covers 14 residues. Here the CDR3 reads CASSWEGSTGELFF. CDR3 DNA sequence: TGTGCCAGCAGTTGGGAGGGGAGCACCGGGGAGCTGTTTTTT.

This clonotype was detected a few times. The J gene is TRBJ2-1, the V gene TRBV20-1; D is undetermined. With 7 bases removed from V and 8 bases from J, the gap between germline ends came to 6 bases. The CDR3 spans 9 residues. Germline CDR1 reads DFQATT; CDR2 reads SNEGSKA (reference sequence). The CDR3 nucleotides read TGCAGTGTAGGCGATGAGCAGTTCTTC. Translating it yields CSVGDEQFF.

The J gene is TRBJ2-7, the V gene TRBV2; 14 bases are shared with TRBD2. The V gene end was trimmed by 7 bases and the J gene end by 3 bases; junction bases not matched to a gene: 8. The CDR3 runs 16 residues. Germline V gene lookup returns CDR1 SNHLY and CDR2 FYNNEI. The CDR3, as DNA: TGTGCCAGCAATACCGGGACTAGCGGGGGTATCTACGAGCAGTACTTC. Translation gives CASNTGTSGGIYEQYF.

The table lists this clonotype with many counts. This rearrangement joins TRBV19 to TRBJ2-1; possibly TRBD2 for D (7 bases). The V and J ends lost 5 bases and 8 bases respectively, with 13 bases between them. Germline CDR1 reads LNHDA; CDR2 reads SQIVND (reference sequence). The CDR3 loop spans 13 amino acids. In DNA form, the CDR3 reads TGTGCCAGTAGTGTGGGGGGGCAGGATGAGCAGTTCTTC. Translating gives CASSVGGQDEQFF.

Many counts were recorded for this clonotype. The chain combines TRBV28 with TRBJ2-7, with 14 bases lining up with TRBD2. Unmatched junction bases numbered 9, after V lost 5 bases and J lost 6 bases. The CDR3 extends over 16 amino acids. From germline, CDR1 is MDHEN and CDR2 SYDVKM. The CDR3 sequence is CASSPSGLAGEVEQYF. In DNA form, the CDR3 reads TGTGCCAGCAGTCCCTCGGGACTAGCGGGAGAAGTCGAGCAGTACTTC.

J is TRBJ1-1 and V is TRBV3-1; tentative D call: TRBD1 (5 bases). This CDR3 spans 13 amino acids. Trimming pared 4 bases from V and 6 bases from J, leaving 12 bases between. CDR1 and CDR2 from the germline V gene are LGHDT and YNNKEL (reference sequence). CDR3 bases: TGTGCCAGCAGCCCCGGGGGGTCGGCTGAAGCTTTCTTT. This codes for CASSPGGSAEAFF. The entire variable domain, with the rest obtained from reference TRBV3-1 and TRBJ1-1, is as follows: DTAVSQTPKYLVTQMGNDKSIKCEQNLGHDTMYWYKQDSKKFLKIMFSYNNKELIINETVPNRFSPKSPDKAHLNLHINSLELGDSAVYFCASSPGGSAEAFFGQGTRLTVV.

This clonotype was counted many times. CDR3 DNA sequence: TGTGCCATCAGTGCCTCTCCCGGGACAGGGGAAGAGACCCAGTACTTC. Translating gives CAISASPGTGEETQYF. The rearrangement uses TRBV10-3 and TRBJ2-5; TRBD1 agrees at 10 bases. Germline V gene data show CDR1 as ENHRY and CDR2 as SYGVKD. The CDR3 has 16 residues. Trimming removed 4 bases from V and 3 bases from J; junction bases left unmatched: 8.

This clonotype occurred many times. The rearrangement joins TRBV7-9 to TRBJ2-1, with 8 bases matching TRBD1. Trimming cost V 6 bases and J 2 bases; bases outside gene matches: 6. The V gene's germline CDR1 is SEHNR and CDR2 FQNEAQ (reference sequence). The CDR3 extends over 15 amino acids. CDR3 nucleotides: TGTGCCAGCAGGCCCCGGGACAGGACCTACAATGAGCAGTTCTTC. Translated, it gives CASRPRDRTYNEQFF.

This clonotype was recorded once. One base away lies a much larger clone, so this may be a sequencing read error. V and J are TRBV27 and TRBJ2-1, with D tentatively TRBD2 (6 bases). Germline CDR1 and CDR2: MNHEY and SMNVEV (reference sequence). The CDR3 runs 15 residues. The CDR3 protein is CASRPGLLDPNQQFF. DNA for the CDR3: TGTGCCAGCCGCCCGGGACTCCTGGACCCCAATCAGCAGTTCTTC.

This clonotype occurred many times. V and J are TRBV7-6 and TRBJ2-2; the match to TRBD1 covers 9 bases. This CDR3 has 16 residues. Germline V gene sequence: CDR1 SGHVS, CDR2 FNYEAQ. J gave up 5 bases and V 5 bases, and 9 bases lay outside the gene matches. The CDR3 loop reads CASSPPGQGRTGELFF. The CDR3 DNA reads TGTGCCAGCAGCCCGCCGGGACAGGGACGGACCGGGGAGCTGTTTTTT. Drawing the rest from reference TRBV7-6 and TRBJ2-2, the complete variable domain is GAGVSQSPRYKVTKRGQDVALRCDPISGHVSLYWYRQALGQGPEFLTYFNYEAQQDKSGLPNDRFSAERPEGSISTLTIQRTEQRDSAMYRCASSPPGQGRTGELFFGEGSRLTVL.

This clonotype showed up many times. This may be a read error: a much more frequent sequence differs by one nucleotide. The chain employs TRBV7-2 and TRBJ2-5; D gene uncertain. Germline-derived CDR1 and CDR2 are SGHTA and FQGNSA. The V gene lost 3 bases and the J gene lost 2 bases, with 7 bases spanning the gap. The CDR3 contains 13 residues. The DNA for the CDR3 is TGTGCCAGCAGCTTTCCTGGGCAAGAGACCCAGTACTTC. Protein: CASSFPGQETQYF.

The chain employs TRBV7-3 and TRBJ2-4, with 10 bases lining up with TRBD1. Germline V gene lookup returns CDR1 SGHTA and CDR2 FQGTGA. The CDR3 is made up of 15 amino acids. The junction had 1 base not matched to a gene; V was cut back by 4 bases and J by 1 base. The CDR3 DNA reads as TGTGCCAGCAGCTCGGGACAGGGGGCCAAAAACATTCAGTACTTC. This translates into CASSSGQGAKNIQYF.

This clonotype has a count of ten or more. V is TRBV10-3 and J is TRBJ1-3, with D perhaps TRBD1 (5 bases). Trimming took off 0 bases at V and 0 bases at J, with 15 bases between the two ends. CDR3 length: 18 residues. Germline V gene sequence: CDR1 ENHRY, CDR2 SYGVKD. The CDR3 bases are TGTGCCATCAGTGAGTCTGGGGGGACTGAGAGCTCTGGAAACACCATATATTTT. It translates to CAISESGGTESSGNTIYF.

This clonotype has at least ten counts. This chain links TRBV7-9 with TRBJ1-2; D may be TRBD1 (5 bases). The germline V gene encodes CDR1 SEHNR and CDR2 FQNEAQ (reference sequence). This CDR3 is 15 amino acids long. V lost 7 bases to trimming and J lost 8 bases, with 23 bases between them. The CDR3: CASTRMQGRDGGYTF. The CDR3 DNA reads TGTGCCAGCACCCGAATGCAGGGACGAGATGGGGGCTACACCTTC. Looking up the rest from reference TRBV7-9 and TRBJ1-2 gives the full variable domain: DTGVSQNPRHKITKRGQNVTFRCDPISEHNRLYWYRQTLGQGPEFLTYFQNEAQLEKSRLLSDRFSAERPKGSFSTLEIQRTEQGDSAMYLCASTRMQGRDGGYTFGSGTRLTVV.

The chain uses TRBV25-1 and TRBJ1-1; weak D call: TRBD1 (5 bases). Germline V gene sequence: CDR1 MGHDK, CDR2 SYGVNS. V lost 4 bases and J 2 bases, leaving 14 bases between the germline ends. The CDR3 contains 15 residues. The CDR3 here is CASSGRRGVNTEAFF. The CDR3, as DNA: TGTGCCAGCAGTGGCCGACGAGGGGTAAACACTGAAGCTTTCTTT.

This clonotype was counted many times. The chain joins TRBV4-2 to TRBJ2-4, with 10 bases fitting TRBD2. J lost 0 bases, V lost 1 base, and 6 bases had no gene match. This CDR3 has 18 residues. Germline V gives CDR1 LGHNA, CDR2 YNFKEQ. The CDR3 region is CASSQVLAGEVAKNIQYF. The CDR3 nucleotides are TGTGCCAGCAGCCAAGTCCTAGCGGGAGAGGTAGCCAAAAACATTCAGTACTTC.

This clonotype was observed many times. The CDR3, as DNA: TGCGCCAGCAGCCTTCCAGCGGGGGGGCCAGACAATGAGCAGTTCTTC. This translates into CASSLPAGGPDNEQFF. The rearrangement uses TRBV4-1 and TRBJ2-1; 10 nucleotides match TRBD2. Germline CDR1 MGHRA, CDR2 YSYEKL. This CDR3 is built from 16 residues. Trimming at V came to 4 bases and at J to 5 bases, leaving 8 bases not matched to a gene.

V is TRBV29-1 and J is TRBJ2-7, with TRBD1 matching 8 bases. Germline V gene lookup returns CDR1 SQVTM and CDR2 ANQGSEA. The V and J ends lost 7 bases and 2 bases, in that order; junction bases with no gene match: 7. The CDR3 contains 13 residues. CDR3 loop: CSASGGQTYEQYF. The CDR3 region has the DNA TGCAGCGCTTCAGGGGGCCAAACCTACGAGCAGTACTTC.

This chain uses TRBV29-1 with TRBJ2-5; no clear D gene. This CDR3 region has 14 residues. V dropped 0 bases and J dropped 1 base, with 9 bases sitting between them. Per germline, CDR1 SQVTM and CDR2 ANQGSEA. The CDR3 loop is CSVEDLGSQETQYF. The DNA for the CDR3 is TGCAGCGTTGAAGATCTTGGCAGCCAAGAGACCCAGTACTTC.

A few counts support this clonotype. This chain links TRBV3-1 with TRBJ2-5; 13 bases match TRBD2. V was clipped by 2 bases and J by 5 bases; unmatched bases: 8. The CDR3 covers 17 residues. CDR1 is LGHDT and CDR2 is YNNKEL in the germline V gene (reference sequence). CDR3 DNA sequence: TGTGCCAGCAGCCAAATCTTACTAGCGGGAGGGCGGGAGACCCAGTACTTC. Its translation: CASSQILLAGGRETQYF.

In this sample, this clonotype turned up many times. V usage is TRBV7-3 and J usage is TRBJ2-2; D is ambiguous. Germline V gives CDR1 SGHTA, CDR2 FQGTGA. This CDR3 comprises 14 residues. V gave up 5 bases and J gave up 0 bases, with 7 bases separating them. CDR3 sequence (DNA): TGTGCCAGCAGCCCCCGCCCGAACACCGGGGAGCTGTTTTTT. Translation: CASSPRPNTGELFF.

This clonotype was recorded a few times. CDR3 sequence (DNA): TGCAGCGTTGGACTTAACTATGGCTACACCTTC. Translating gives CSVGLNYGYTF. The chain joins TRBV29-1 to TRBJ1-2; no clear D gene. The CDR3 has 11 amino acids. Germline-derived CDR1 and CDR2 are SQVTM and ANQGSEA. V dropped 4 bases and J dropped 1 base, with 4 bases sitting between them. The entire variable domain, with the rest obtained from reference TRBV29-1 and TRBJ1-2, is as follows: SAVISQKPSRDICQRGTSLTIQCQVDSQVTMMFWYRQQPGQSLTLIATANQGSEATYESGFVIDKFPISRPNLTFSTLTVSNMSPEDSSIYLCSVGLNYGYTFGSGTRLTVV.